The 15 T cell receptor beta chains given below trace back to one sample, sequenced in a study of blood T cells in healthy people across ages. Using a J-beta primer mix together with a sample-barcoded 5' primer, a second PCR was run for about 6 to 11 cycles. TCRdb processed the 5' RACE reads anew with MiXCR; each CDR3 protein has one entry. The sample consists of roughly 1,500,000 distinct CDR3 sequences, 30% to 35% of them appearing once. What was sequenced was blood. The receptor set was obtained from a woman aged 25-40 years in good health.

The V call is TRBV27, the J call TRBJ2-1; 10 positions match TRBD1. The CDR3 is made up of 16 amino acids. With V trimmed by 3 bases and J by 4 bases, 6 bases remained unmatched. The germline V gene has CDR1 MNHEY and CDR2 SMNVEV (reference sequence). CDR3 sequence reads: CASSFQGTGAYNEQFF. In nucleotides, the CDR3 is TGTGCCAGCAGTTTCCAAGGGACAGGGGCATACAATGAGCAGTTCTTC.

This clonotype was seen a handful of times. The V call is TRBV20-1, the J call TRBJ1-5; no clear D. The CDR3 is 13 amino acids. V lost 3 bases and J 7 bases, leaving 13 bases between the germline ends. In germline, CDR1 is DFQATT, CDR2 SNEGSKA (reference sequence). The CDR3 spells CSARVRVSQPQHF. CDR3 coding DNA: TGCAGTGCTAGGGTCCGGGTAAGCCAGCCCCAGCATTTT.

In its sample, this clonotype was seen once. This chain links TRBV28 with TRBJ1-4, with no clear D. Trimming left V 5 bases short and J 8 bases short, with 18 bases between. Germline CDR1 MDHEN, CDR2 SYDVKM. The CDR3 spans 15 residues. The CDR3 DNA is TGTGCCAGCAGTGTGAGGCGGGCCGCGTCGGAAAAACTGTTTTTT. It codes for CASSVRRAASEKLFF.

This clonotype is a singleton in its sample. The chain has TRBV10-3 and TRBJ2-1, with TRBD2 matching 9 bases. CDR3 size: 16 residues. Germline V CDR1 and CDR2: ENHRY, SYGVKD. The trim removed 2 bases at V and 4 bases at J, leaving 6 bases unmatched. The CDR3: CAISEPGLALYNEQFF. The CDR3 region has the DNA TGTGCCATCAGTGAGCCGGGACTAGCACTGTACAATGAGCAGTTCTTC.

The chain uses TRBV5-1 and TRBJ2-5, with 11 bases aligning to TRBD2. Germline values: CDR1 SGHRS, CDR2 YFSETQ. The CDR3 covers 19 residues. The V and J ends lost 4 bases and 3 bases, in that order; junction bases with no gene match: 17. The CDR3 loop reads CASSTGLAGGASSKETQYF. Written as DNA, the CDR3 is TGCGCCAGCAGCACCGGGCTAGCGGGGGGCGCTTCTTCGAAAGAGACCCAGTACTTC.

The rearrangement links TRBV5-6 to TRBJ2-1; D gene unclear. The CDR3 is 13 residues long. CDR1 and CDR2 (germline): SGHDT, YYEEEE. Trimming took off 0 bases at V and 8 bases at J, with 9 bases between the two ends. DNA for the CDR3: TGTGCCAGCAGCTTGGCGGCCCGCGATGAGCAGTTCTTC. This gives the protein CASSLAARDEQFF.

The chain has TRBV6-5 and TRBJ2-7, with D unclear. The CDR3 totals 11 residues. Germline V CDR1 and CDR2: MNHEY, SVGAGI. Trimming took off 9 bases at V and 3 bases at J, with 9 bases between the two ends. The CDR3 sequence: CASTWNYEQYF. The CDR3 bases are TGTGCCAGTACATGGAACTACGAGCAGTACTTC.

The J gene is TRBJ2-3, the V gene TRBV7-6; 13 positions agree with TRBD2. Germline-derived CDR1 and CDR2 are SGHVS and FNYEAQ. After removal of 5 bases from V and 5 bases from J, the junction contained 19 bases not matched to a gene. CDR3 length equals 20 residues. CDR3: CASSLGLAGVYVKNLDTQYF. The CDR3 coding sequence is TGTGCCAGCAGCCTTGGACTAGCGGGAGTTTACGTCAAAAATTTAGATACGCAGTATTTT.

The chain carries TRBV14 and TRBJ2-7; no firm D call. This CDR3 has 13 residues. The V end was cut by 6 bases, the J end by 7 bases, with 16 bases between. Germline CDR1 SGHDN, CDR2 FVKESK. The CDR3 loop is CASRQPQDSEQYF. The CDR3 DNA reads as TGTGCCAGCAGACAACCCCAGGATAGTGAGCAGTACTTC.

J is TRBJ1-5 and V is TRBV20-1; tentatively, D is TRBD1 (5 bases). Trimming removed 4 bases from V and 2 bases from J, with 12 bases in between. The CDR3 length is 14 residues. Germline CDR1 is DFQATT and CDR2 is SNEGSKA (reference sequence). CDR3 loop: CSAIGGGGNQPQHF. The CDR3 bases are TGCAGTGCTATCGGTGGGGGAGGCAATCAGCCCCAGCATTTT.

The chain employs TRBV20-1 and TRBJ1-2, with 7 nucleotides matching TRBD1. Germline CDR1 and CDR2: DFQATT and SNEGSKA (reference sequence). CDR3 size: 12 residues. V was clipped by 6 bases and J by 7 bases; unmatched bases: 8. DNA for the CDR3: TGCAGTGCCCCAGGGGGGTCGGTTGGCTACACCTTC. As protein: CSAPGGSVGYTF.

In the case of this clonotype: A much larger clone lies one base from this, so it may be a read error. This chain connects TRBV15 to TRBJ2-3; TRBD1 might be the D (6 bases). Trimming stripped 4 bases from V and 4 bases from J, with 6 bases between. Germline assignment: CDR1 LNHNV and CDR2 YYDKDF (reference sequence). The CDR3 spans 12 residues. The CDR3, as DNA: TGTGCCACCAGCAAGGGGGCAGATACGCAGTATTTT. This encodes CATSKGADTQYF.

J is TRBJ2-7 and V is TRBV5-1, with 10 bases identical to TRBD1. This CDR3 comprises 16 residues. The germline CDR1 and CDR2 sequences are SGHRS and YFSETQ. V lost 4 bases and J lost 2; bases outside the gene matches: 9. The CDR3 sequence is CASSGPGTGVTYEQYF. CDR3 sequence (DNA): TGCGCCAGCAGCGGCCCCGGGACAGGGGTGACCTACGAGCAGTACTTC.

The chain uses TRBV9 and TRBJ2-2; maybe TRBD1 (6 bases). The CDR3 runs 15 residues. Germline V CDR1 and CDR2: SGDLS, YYNGEE. Deletions cut 4 bases from V and 5 bases from J, with 15 bases between. The CDR3 here is CASSPRTETTGELFF. CDR3 DNA sequence: TGTGCCAGCAGCCCACGGACAGAAACAACCGGGGAGCTGTTTTTT.

V is TRBV27 and J is TRBJ2-3; no clear D gene. The germline V and J ends were trimmed by 2 bases and 0 bases, with 15 bases remaining between them. Looked up from germline, CDR1 is MNHEY and CDR2 is SMNVEV (reference sequence). The CDR3 runs to 17 residues. The DNA for the CDR3 is TGTGCCAGCAGTTTAAATGCGGCGGACCCAAGCACAGATACGCAGTATTTT. The encoded protein is CASSLNAADPSTDTQYF.